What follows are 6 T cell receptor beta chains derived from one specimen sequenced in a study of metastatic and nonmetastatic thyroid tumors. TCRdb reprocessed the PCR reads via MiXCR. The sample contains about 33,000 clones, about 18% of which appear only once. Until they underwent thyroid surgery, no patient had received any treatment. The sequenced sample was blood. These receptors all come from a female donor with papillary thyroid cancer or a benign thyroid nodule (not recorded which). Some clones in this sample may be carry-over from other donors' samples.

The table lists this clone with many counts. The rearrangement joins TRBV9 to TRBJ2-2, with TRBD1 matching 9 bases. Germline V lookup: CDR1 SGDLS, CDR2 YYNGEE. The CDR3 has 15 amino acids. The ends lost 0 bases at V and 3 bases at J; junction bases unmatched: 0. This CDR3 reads CASSVGQGDTGELFF. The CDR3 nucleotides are TGTGCCAGCAGCGTAGGACAGGGGGACACCGGGGAGCTGTTTTTT.

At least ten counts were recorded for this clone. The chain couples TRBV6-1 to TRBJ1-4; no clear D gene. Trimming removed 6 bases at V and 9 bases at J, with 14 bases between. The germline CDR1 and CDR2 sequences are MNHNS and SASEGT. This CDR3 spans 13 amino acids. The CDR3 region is CASSSLADQKLFF. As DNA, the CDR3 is TGTGCCAGCAGCTCCTTAGCCGATCAAAAACTGTTTTTT.

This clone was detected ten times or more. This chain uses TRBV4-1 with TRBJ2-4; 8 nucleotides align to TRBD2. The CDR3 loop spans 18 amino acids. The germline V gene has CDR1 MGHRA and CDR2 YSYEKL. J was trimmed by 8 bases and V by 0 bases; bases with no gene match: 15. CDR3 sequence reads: CASSQDIPGRAVIYIQYF. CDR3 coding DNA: TGCGCCAGCAGCCAAGATATCCCCGGGAGGGCCGTGATTTACATTCAGTACTTC.

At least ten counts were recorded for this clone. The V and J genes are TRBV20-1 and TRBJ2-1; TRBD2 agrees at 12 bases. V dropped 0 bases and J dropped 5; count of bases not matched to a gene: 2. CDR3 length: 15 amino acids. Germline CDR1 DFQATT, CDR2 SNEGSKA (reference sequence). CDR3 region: CSARDLAGGDNEQFF. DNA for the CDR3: TGCAGTGCTAGAGATCTAGCGGGGGGGGACAATGAGCAGTTCTTC.

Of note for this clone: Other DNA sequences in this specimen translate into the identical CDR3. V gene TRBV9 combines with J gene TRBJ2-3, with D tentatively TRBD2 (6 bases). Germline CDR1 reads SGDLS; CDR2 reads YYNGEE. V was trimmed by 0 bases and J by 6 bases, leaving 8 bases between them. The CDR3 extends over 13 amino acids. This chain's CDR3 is CASSVVGRDTQYF. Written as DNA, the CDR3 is TGTGCCAGCAGCGTAGTAGGGAGGGATACGCAGTATTTT.

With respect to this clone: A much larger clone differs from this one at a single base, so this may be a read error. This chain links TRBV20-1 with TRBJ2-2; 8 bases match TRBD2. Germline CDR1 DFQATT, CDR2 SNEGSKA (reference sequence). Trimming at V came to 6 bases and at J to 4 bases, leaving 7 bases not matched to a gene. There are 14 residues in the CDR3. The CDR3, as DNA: TGCAGTGCCAGAATCCTAGCGGGCACCGGGGAGCTGTTTTTT. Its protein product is CSARILAGTGELFF.